The T cell receptor (beta chain) under discussion was sequenced for a study of blood T cell repertoires in COVID-19. For the study at large: Some COVID-19 samples were acute and others convalescent; all came from the United States, Italy and Spain.

The V and J ends lost 5 bases and 7 bases respectively, with 9 bases between them. The CDR3 has 12 amino acids. Sequencing used immunoSEQ multiplex PCR; TCRdb keeps in-frame clones, though not all of them. The sample lists fewer than 250,000 clones, around 82% occurring once. The chain couples TRBV12-3 or TRBV12-4 to TRBJ1-5; D gene unclear. The sequencing input was peripheral blood. The source of this sequence is a woman aged 45-59 years with acute or convalescent COVID-19. CDR3 residues: CASSHSSQPQHF. The CDR3 region has the DNA TGTGCCAGCAGTCATAGTTCCCAGCCCCAGCATTTT.